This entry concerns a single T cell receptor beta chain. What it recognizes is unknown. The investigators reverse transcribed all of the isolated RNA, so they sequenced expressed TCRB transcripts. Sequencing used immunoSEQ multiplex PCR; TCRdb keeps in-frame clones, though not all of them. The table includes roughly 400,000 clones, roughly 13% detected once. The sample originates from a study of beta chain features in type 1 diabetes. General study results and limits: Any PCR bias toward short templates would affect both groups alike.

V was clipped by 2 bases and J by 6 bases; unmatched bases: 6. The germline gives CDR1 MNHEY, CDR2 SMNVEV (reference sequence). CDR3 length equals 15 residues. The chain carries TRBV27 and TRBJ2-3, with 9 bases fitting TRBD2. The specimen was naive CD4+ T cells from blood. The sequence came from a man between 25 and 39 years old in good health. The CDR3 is CASSLGGRASDTQYF. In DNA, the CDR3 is TGTGCCAGCAGTTTAGGCGGGAGGGCCTCGGATACGCAGTATTTT.